A selection of T cell receptor beta chains follows, all from one sample in a study of T cells in Graves' hyperthyroidism and ophthalmopathy. MiXCR, run by TCRdb on the multiplex PCR reads, gives a single entry per CDR3 protein. The sample includes 500,000 to 700,000 distinct CDR3 sequences, 15% to 20% of them seen just once. The sequenced material came from blood. The origin of the receptors is a woman between 18 and 29 years old with Graves' hyperthyroidism. The CDR3 runs from the conserved cysteine through the conserved F or W. The D gene is left open where the match is weak. Expanded clones are given a class, and other clones once, few, many or no size at all.

>.|TRBD1|TRBV10-1|TRBJ2-3
CASSDFHDRGKGLQSTDTQYF
TGCGCCAGCAGTGATTTCCATGACAGGGGGAAGGGACTACAAAGCACAGATACGCAGTATTTT
>many|.|TRBV12-3/TRBV12-4|TRBJ2-7
CASSDLTYEQYF
TGTGCCAGCAGTGACTTAACCTACGAGCAGTACTTC
>many|TRBD2|TRBV12-3/TRBV12-4|TRBJ2-1
CASSPGLAGRSYNEQFF
TGTGCCAGCAGTCCGGGACTAGCGGGCCGCTCCTACAATGAGCAGTTCTTC
>few|.|TRBV9|TRBJ2-7
CASSVDGDGVSEQYF
TGTGCCAGCAGCGTAGACGGGGACGGGGTTAGCGAGCAGTACTTC
>few|.|TRBV7-2|TRBJ2-1
CASSLVLWGSSYNEQFF
TGTGCCAGCAGCTTAGTGTTGTGGGGGAGCTCCTACAATGAGCAGTTCTTC
>few|.|TRBV6-5|TRBJ2-7
CASSYSVGGTGEQYF
TGTGCCAGCAGTTACAGTGTAGGAGGAACCGGCGAGCAGTACTTC
>.|.|TRBV12-3/TRBV12-4|TRBJ2-7
CASSGQGYEQYF
TGTGCCAGCAGTGGGCAGGGCTACGAGCAGTACTTC
>.|.|TRBV6-1|TRBJ2-7
CASSELPGGPYEQYF
TGTGCCAGCAGTGAACTGCCCGGGGGTCCGTACGAGCAGTACTTC
>.|TRBD2|TRBV27|TRBJ2-2
CASRLAGDVGGELFF
TGTGCCAGCAGGCTAGCGGGAGATGTTGGCGGGGAGCTGTTTTTT
>.|.|TRBV4-2|TRBJ2-2
CASSLRAGSNTGELFF
TGTGCCAGCAGCCTTCGAGCCGGGAGCAACACCGGGGAGCTGTTTTTT
>.|.|TRBV9|TRBJ1-1
CASSVDPKSGVAFF
TGTGCCAGCAGCGTAGACCCAAAGTCGGGGGTAGCTTTCTTT
>many|.|TRBV28|TRBJ2-4
CASSPHGWTKNIQYF
TGTGCCAGCAGTCCCCACGGGTGGACCAAAAACATTCAGTACTTC
>few|.|TRBV20-1|TRBJ2-1
CSASMGSYNEQFF
TGCAGTGCTAGTATGGGATCCTACAATGAGCAGTTCTTC
>.|.|TRBV7-8|TRBJ1-3
CASSFAVGSGNTIYF
TGTGCCAGCAGCTTCGCCGTCGGCTCTGGAAACACCATATATTTT
>.|TRBD1|TRBV6-1|TRBJ1-5
CASSSQGADNQPQHF
TGTGCCAGCAGTTCACAGGGGGCCGACAATCAGCCCCAGCATTTT
>many|.|TRBV24-1|TRBJ2-5
CATSDYLQGAQETQYF
TGTGCCACCAGTGATTACCTACAGGGAGCCCAAGAGACCCAGTACTTC
>many|.|TRBV3-1|TRBJ2-1
CASSPLAGQYNEQFF
TGTGCCAGCAGCCCACTAGCTGGACAGTACAATGAGCAGTTCTTC
>.|TRBD1|TRBV28|TRBJ2-7
CASSCSSGTGVPYEQYF
TGTGCCAGCAGTTGTTCTTCCGGGACAGGGGTACCCTACGAGCAGTACTTC
>many|.|TRBV20-1|TRBJ1-5
CSVPSEGQPQHF
TGCAGTGTTCCTTCTGAGGGTCAGCCCCAGCATTTT
>.|TRBD1|TRBV6-1|TRBJ1-4
CASSGGPTGGNEKLFF
TGTGCCAGCAGTGGCGGCCCGACAGGGGGGAATGAAAAACTGTTTTTT
>many|.|TRBV3-1|TRBJ2-5
CASSPVVSAETQYF
TGTGCCAGCAGCCCGGTAGTCAGCGCGGAGACCCAGTACTTC
>few|.|TRBV6-1|TRBJ1-4
CASSEGPANEKLFF
TGTGCCAGCAGTGAGGGCCCGGCTAATGAAAAACTGTTTTTT
>.|.|TRBV20-1|TRBJ2-7
CSAQERLEQYF
TGCAGTGCCCAAGAGCGGCTTGAGCAGTACTTC
>few|TRBD2|TRBV4-1|TRBJ2-5
CASSQDLASGIQETQYF
TGCGCCAGCAGCCAAGATCTGGCTAGCGGGATTCAAGAGACCCAGTACTTC
>many|.|TRBV29-1|TRBJ1-2
CSVDRGPYGYTF
TGCAGCGTTGACAGGGGCCCCTATGGCTACACCTTC
>many|.|TRBV20-1|TRBJ1-2
CSARRHNYGYTF
TGCAGTGCTCGACGACATAACTATGGCTACACCTTC
>.|TRBD2|TRBV5-1|TRBJ2-3
CASSHQGLAGGYTDTQYF
TGCGCCAGCAGCCACCAGGGACTAGCGGGGGGATACACAGATACGCAGTATTTT
>few|.|TRBV20-1|TRBJ2-4
CSARGLRQGGKNIQYF
TGCAGTGCTAGAGGGCTTCGACAGGGAGGCAAAAACATTCAGTACTTC
>.|.|TRBV13|TRBJ2-2
CASSLSEGTGELFF
TGTGCCAGCAGCTTATCAGAGGGCACCGGGGAGCTGTTTTTT
>.|.|TRBV7-6|TRBJ2-1
CASSSGGNYNEQFF
TGTGCCAGCAGCTCAGGAGGGAACTACAATGAGCAGTTCTTC
>.|TRBD1|TRBV3-1|TRBJ2-1
CASSHGQGGLGQGSTNEQFF
TGTGCCAGCAGCCACGGACAGGGAGGCCTAGGACAGGGGTCGACCAATGAGCAGTTCTTC
>.|TRBD2|TRBV20-1|TRBJ2-7
CSARDRGSSGSSYEQYF
TGCAGTGCTAGAGATCGGGGGTCTAGCGGGAGCTCCTACGAGCAGTACTTC
>many|TRBD1|TRBV7-8|TRBJ2-5
CASRGTGYRETQYF
TGTGCCAGCAGAGGGACAGGGTATAGAGAGACCCAGTACTTC
>.|TRBD1|TRBV6-1|TRBJ2-5
CASSKTGGVLETQYF
TGTGCCAGCAGTAAGACAGGGGGCGTATTGGAGACCCAGTACTTC
>.|TRBD2|TRBV19|TRBJ2-5
CASRPGLAVQETQYF
TGTGCCAGTAGACCTGGACTAGCGGTGCAAGAGACCCAGTACTTC
>.|TRBD1|TRBV5-6|TRBJ1-2
CASSGLQGAYYGYTF
TGTGCCAGCAGCGGATTACAGGGGGCCTACTATGGCTACACCTTC
>many|.|TRBV20-1|TRBJ1-5
CSARSVALSNQPQHF
TGCAGTGCTAGGTCTGTGGCTTTAAGCAATCAGCCCCAGCATTTT
>many|.|TRBV2|TRBJ1-6
CASRGQSTYNSPLHF
TGTGCCAGCAGAGGGCAAAGCACCTATAATTCACCCCTCCACTTT
>many|.|TRBV11-2|TRBJ2-4
CASSLVLRGEGAKNIQYF
TGTGCCAGCAGCTTAGTTCTCAGGGGCGAGGGGGCCAAAAACATTCAGTACTTC
>.|TRBD2|TRBV12-3/TRBV12-4|TRBJ2-7
CASSHLAETYEQYF
TGTGCCAGCAGCCACCTAGCGGAAACTTACGAGCAGTACTTC
>.|.|TRBV12-3/TRBV12-4|TRBJ1-3
CASSAPQGSGNTIYF
TGTGCCAGCAGTGCACCCCAGGGCTCTGGAAACACCATATATTTT
>.|.|TRBV18|TRBJ1-1
CANSPSTEAFF
TGTGCCAACTCACCAAGCACTGAAGCTTTCTTT
>many|.|TRBV20-1|TRBJ2-3
CSARVVSGELFDTQYF
TGCAGTGCTAGGGTCGTTTCGGGGGAGTTATTCGATACGCAGTATTTT
>few|TRBD2|TRBV5-1|TRBJ2-5
CASSLSMAGVSQETQYF
TGCGCCAGCAGCTTAAGTATGGCGGGAGTTAGCCAAGAGACCCAGTACTTC
>.|TRBD1|TRBV11-2|TRBJ1-2
CASSLELRGTGGYGYTF
TGTGCCAGCAGCTTAGAACTCCGGGGGACAGGGGGCTATGGCTACACCTTC
>.|TRBD2|TRBV12-3/TRBV12-4|TRBJ2-3
CASSFRLAGGHTDTQYF
TGTGCCAGCAGTTTCCGACTAGCGGGGGGGCACACAGATACGCAGTATTTT
>few|TRBD1|TRBV4-1|TRBJ2-3
CASSHRGSADTQYF
TGCGCCAGCAGCCACAGGGGGAGCGCAGATACGCAGTATTTT
>.|TRBD2|TRBV6-1|TRBJ2-3
CASSVGGWDTQYF
TGTGCCAGCAGCGTGGGGGGGTGGGATACGCAGTATTTT